This is a list of T cell receptor beta chains from one sample in a study of graft-versus-host responses after intestinal transplantation. Method: immunoSEQ multiplex PCR; TCRdb's copy keeps in-frame clones and lacks some. The top ten clones hold approximately 0.33% of a sample with tens of thousands of clones, about 88% of them seen once. Their antigens are not known. The sample in question was unstimulated CD4+ T cells sorted from spleen or lymph node cells, obtained before intestinal transplant. These receptors originate from a human donor who received an intestinal transplant. Both conserved end residues are trimmed from each CDR3.

V	J	CDR3
TRBV27	TRBJ2-3	ASLPGGPGDTQY
TRBV25-1	TRBJ1-3	ASSESVLGDKGNTIY
TRBV28	TRBJ2-7	ASRRTSGGPSSRYEQY
TRBV30	TRBJ2-7	AWSVPGGYEQY
TRBV6-1	TRBJ1-4	ASKKPGSVEKLF
TRBV5-4	TRBJ1-1	ASSLDRWNTEAF
TRBV19	TRBJ1-5	ASKGGGTSNQPQH
TRBV21-1	TRBJ2-2	AQPQVPNTGELF
TRBV6-1	TRBJ2-3	ASSEGQAGGRDTQY
TRBV27	TRBJ1-2	ASSPAGANYGYT
TRBV6-1	TRBJ2-2	ASSRQGAITGELF
TRBV4-2	TRBJ1-2	ASSQGDRGGGYT
TRBV6-1	TRBJ1-3	ASRASSGNTIY
TRBV15	TRBJ2-3	ATSRDRTGTSGYINTQY
TRBV5-1	TRBJ2-3	ASRLGLAGGGGTDTQY
TRBV28	TRBJ1-2	ASSLGTGVQIYGYT
TRBV6-5	TRBJ2-3	ASSYSMGGGGDTQY
TRBV10-3	TRBJ1-5	AISDPGLNQPQH
TRBV11-2	TRBJ2-7	ASGNLTGYYEQY
TRBV19	TRBJ1-2	ASSIGGLNYGYT
TRBV14	TRBJ2-7	ASSHLMGQGSYEQY
TRBV5-1	TRBJ2-1	ASSLAGTSGYSYNEQF
TRBV7-3	TRBJ2-7	ASSLRTGQGAYEQY
TRBV5-4	TRBJ1-4	ASSLVPGANEKLF
TRBV7-8	TRBJ2-2	ASSYPQAGELF
TRBV9	TRBJ2-7	ASSPGTFPYEQY
TRBV28	TRBJ2-1	ASSPDRAGGYNEQF
TRBV28	TRBJ1-1	AAITTGRPMNTEAF